What follows are 15 T cell receptor beta chains derived from one specimen sequenced in a study of T cell clones after liver transplantation (dated by TCRdb to between 2018 and 2020). Library method: the immunoSEQ multiplex PCR assay. Drawn from immuneACCESS, this table holds only the in-frame rearrangements with V and J called that TCRdb kept. Clones are partly lost; checked studies trace under half to an unresolved V gene and leave the rest unexplained. The table for this sample lists around 77,000 clones; 80% of them were counted only once. Approximately 0.8% of the sample is held by the ten biggest clonotypes. The material was CD4+ T cells from blood, obtained 12 months after liver transplant. These receptors all come from a human patient who received a liver transplant. In transplant recipients, some T cells may be of donor rather than host origin.

The rearrangement links TRBV25-1 to TRBJ2-7; D remains unclear. The CDR3 totals 11 residues. Trimming pared 6 bases from V and 3 bases from J, leaving 6 bases between. CDR1 MGHDK and CDR2 SYGVNS come from the germline V gene. As DNA, the CDR3 is TGTGCCAGCAGCGCATTCTACGAGCAGTACTTC. Its protein is CASSAFYEQYF.

Only one count was recorded for this clone. The rearrangement joins TRBV7-6 to TRBJ2-5; TRBD1 or TRBD2 may be the D gene (5 bases each). Germline V gene lookup returns CDR1 SGHVS and CDR2 FNYEAQ. Trimming removed 0 bases at V and 4 bases at J, with 9 bases between. CDR3 length equals 14 residues. The CDR3 reads CASSLAGVAETQYF. The CDR3 bases are TGTGCCAGCAGCTTAGCGGGGGTCGCAGAGACCCAGTACTTC. Variable domain in full (rest from reference TRBV7-6 and TRBJ2-5): GAGVSQSPRYKVTKRGQDVALRCDPISGHVSLYWYRQALGQGPEFLTYFNYEAQQDKSGLPNDRFSAERPEGSISTLTIQRTEQRDSAMYRCASSLAGVAETQYFGPGTRLLVL.

The DNA of the CDR3 is TGTGCCAGTAGTGCGGAGAGGGGACCCAGAACAGATACGCAGTATTTT. Amino acid sequence: CASSAERGPRTDTQYF. V is TRBV19 and J is TRBJ2-3, with D possibly being TRBD1 or TRBD2 (5 bases each). The V gene's germline CDR1 is LNHDA and CDR2 SQIVND (reference sequence). Trimming removed 5 bases at V and 3 bases at J, with 18 bases between. The CDR3 has 16 amino acids.

The chain carries TRBV19 and TRBJ2-1; 7 bases are a match to TRBD2. CDR1 LNHDA and CDR2 SQIVND come from the germline V gene (reference sequence). With V trimmed by 3 bases and J by 7 bases, 6 bases remained unmatched. CDR3 size: 14 residues. This chain's CDR3 is CASSIPGGGNEQFF. The CDR3 bases are TGTGCCAGTAGTATCCCGGGAGGCGGAAATGAGCAGTTCTTC.

The chain couples TRBV7-2 to TRBJ2-4, with 7 bases fitting TRBD2. Germline CDR1 reads SGHTA; CDR2 reads FQGNSA. This CDR3 has 15 amino acids. V lost 2 bases to trimming and J lost 6 bases; unmatched junction nucleotides: 7. The CDR3 DNA follows: TGTGCCAGCAGCTTATTCGGTGGGGAGGGAAACATTCAGTACTTC. It is translated as CASSLFGGEGNIQYF. Together with reference TRBV7-2 and TRBJ2-4, the CDR3 gives the full variable domain: GAGVSQSPSNKVTEKGKDVELRCDPISGHTALYWYRQSLGQGLEFLIYFQGNSAPDKSGLPSDRFSAERTGGSVSTLTIQRTQQEDSAVYLCASSLFGGEGNIQYFGAGTRLSVL.

As to this clone: The limits of the CDR3 on the DNA are not certain, so only TCRdb's listed CDR3 is given. The genes are TRBV28 and TRBJ1-1. The CDR3 numbers 13 amino acids, ends counted. The germline V gene encodes CDR1 MDHEN and CDR2 SYDVKM. The CDR3 is CASGPVGPGEAFF.

This chain uses TRBV29-1 with TRBJ1-4, with TRBD1 as a possible D gene (5 bases). V was shortened by 4 bases and J by 1 base, with 7 bases between the two germline ends. CDR1 SQVTM and CDR2 ANQGSEA come from the germline V gene. The CDR3 sequence is 13 residues long. DNA of the CDR3: TGCAGCGTTGGAGGGGAAACTAATGAAAAACTGTTTTTT. This sequence encodes CSVGGETNEKLFF. The full variable domain, its missing parts supplied by reference TRBV29-1 and TRBJ1-4, is SAVISQKPSRDICQRGTSLTIQCQVDSQVTMMFWYRQQPGQSLTLIATANQGSEATYESGFVIDKFPISRPNLTFSTLTVSNMSPEDSSIYLCSVGGETNEKLFFGSGTQLSVL.

The chain joins TRBV4-1 to TRBJ2-3; TRBD1 is a possible D gene (5 bases). The CDR3 has 18 amino acids. The germline V gene has CDR1 MGHRA and CDR2 YSYEKL. V was trimmed by 0 bases and J by 0 bases, leaving 16 bases between them. CDR3 region: CASSQDYPTASSTDTQYF. DNA of the CDR3: TGCGCCAGCAGCCAAGATTACCCGACAGCTTCTAGCACAGATACGCAGTATTTT.

The chain has TRBV6-1 and TRBJ2-7; TRBD1 or TRBD2 may be the D gene (5 bases each). The CDR3 runs 15 residues. The germline V and J ends were trimmed by 3 bases and 3 bases, with 15 bases remaining between them. Looked up from germline, CDR1 is MNHNS and CDR2 is SASEGT. This chain's CDR3 is CASSEGPEIRYEQYF. The DNA for the CDR3 is TGTGCCAGCAGTGAGGGACCGGAGATCCGCTACGAGCAGTACTTC.

This rearrangement joins TRBV30 to TRBJ1-4; no firm D call. The CDR3 is made up of 14 amino acids. Trimming stripped 0 bases from V and 10 bases from J, with 15 bases between. Germline V CDR1 and CDR2: GTSNPN, SVGIG (reference sequence). The CDR3 DNA is TGTGCCTGGAGTGTACGATCTGGCTGGGGAAAACTGTTTTTT. This sequence encodes CAWSVRSGWGKLFF.

In this sample, this clone turned up a few times. The chain has TRBV4-2 and TRBJ2-1; D may be TRBD1 (6 bases). CDR3 length equals 18 residues. V was shortened by 1 base and J by 7 bases, with 23 bases between the two germline ends. Germline-derived CDR1 and CDR2 are LGHNA and YNFKEQ. CDR3 coding DNA: TGTGCCAGCAGCCAAGCAGTGACTGGGACACCGTCGGAGAATGAGCAGTTCTTC. Translated, it gives CASSQAVTGTPSENEQFF.

The chain is built from TRBV9 and TRBJ2-1, with 7 bases aligning to TRBD2. The trim removed 0 bases at V and 9 bases at J, leaving 12 bases unmatched. Germline values: CDR1 SGDLS, CDR2 YYNGEE. The CDR3 covers 16 residues. The CDR3 DNA follows: TGTGCCAGCAGCGTAGGAGGGGCGGGAGCACGAGGTGAGCAGTTCTTC. It is translated as CASSVGGAGARGEQFF.

This chain joins TRBV28 and TRBJ2-7, with D possibly being TRBD2 (6 bases). The CDR3 extends over 16 amino acids. Trimming left V 6 bases short and J 4 bases short, with 22 bases between. CDR1 is MDHEN and CDR2 is SYDVKM in the germline V gene. CDR3 in amino acids: CASRLNPWGEIYEQYF. The CDR3, as DNA: TGTGCCAGCAGACTCAACCCCTGGGGGGAGATTTACGAGCAGTACTTC.

This chain uses TRBV5-4 with TRBJ1-4; possibly TRBD1 for D (6 bases). The CDR3 extends over 16 amino acids. CDR1 and CDR2 (germline): SGHNT, YYREEE (reference sequence). Between the trimmed V and J ends, which lost 0 bases and 5 bases, there was a span of 14 bases. This CDR3 reads CASSLGSTGRNEKLFF. The CDR3 DNA sequence: TGTGCCAGCAGCTTGGGATCTACAGGGAGAAATGAAAAACTGTTTTTT.

This chain uses TRBV27 with TRBJ1-1, with D possibly being TRBD1 (6 bases). The CDR3 totals 13 residues. Germline loops: CDR1 MNHEY, CDR2 SMNVEV (reference sequence). Trimming stripped 6 bases from V and 10 bases from J, with 18 bases between. The CDR3 loop is CASSDSYRDGAFF. In DNA, the CDR3 is TGTGCCAGCAGCGATTCTTACAGGGACGGAGCTTTCTTT.